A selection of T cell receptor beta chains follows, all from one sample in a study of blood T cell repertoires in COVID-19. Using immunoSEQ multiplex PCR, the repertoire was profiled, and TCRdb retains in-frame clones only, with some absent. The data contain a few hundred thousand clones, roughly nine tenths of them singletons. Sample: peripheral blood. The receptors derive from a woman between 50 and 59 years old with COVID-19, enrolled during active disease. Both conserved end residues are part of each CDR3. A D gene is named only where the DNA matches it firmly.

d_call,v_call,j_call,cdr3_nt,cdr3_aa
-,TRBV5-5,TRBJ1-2,TGTGCCAGCAGCTTGATGTCAGCGAACTATGGCTACACCTTC,CASSLMSANYGYTF
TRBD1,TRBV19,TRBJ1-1,TGTGCCACCGCCACACAGGGGGCGAACACTGAAGCTTTCTTT,CATATQGANTEAFF
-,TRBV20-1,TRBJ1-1,TGCAGTGCGACCTCCGGAGGGAGGAGGGTCTTT,CSATSGGRRVF
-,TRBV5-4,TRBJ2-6,TGTGCCAGCAGCTTGTCCCGGGTAGGGGCCAACGTCCTGACTTTC,CASSLSRVGANVLTF
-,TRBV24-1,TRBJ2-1,TGTGCCACCAGTGATTTGTCGGGAACCTCTTACAATGAGCAGTTCTTC,CATSDLSGTSYNEQFF
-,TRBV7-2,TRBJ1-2,TGTGCCAGCAGGAAGGACAGTATTTCGCCCTATGGCTACACCTTC,CASRKDSISPYGYTF
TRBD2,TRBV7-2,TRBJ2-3,TGTGCCAGCAGCCCCACCGGGACTAGCGGGGGGGCTGGGTATTTT,CASSPTGTSGGAGYF
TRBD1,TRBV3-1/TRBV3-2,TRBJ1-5,TGTGCCAGCAGCCGAAAGGGACAGTTCAATCAGCCCCAGCATTTT,CASSRKGQFNQPQHF
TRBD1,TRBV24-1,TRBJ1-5,TGTGCCACCAGTGAGTCCGGGACAGGGGCCCATCAGCCCCAGCATTTT,CATSESGTGAHQPQHF
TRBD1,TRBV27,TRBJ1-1,TGTGCCAGCAGTGCCCGACAGGGGAAGAACACTGAAGCTTTCTTT,CASSARQGKNTEAFF
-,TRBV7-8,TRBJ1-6,TGTGCCAGCAGCTTAGCGCCGGGTACACCCCTCCACTTT,CASSLAPGTPLHF
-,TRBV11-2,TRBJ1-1,TGTGCCAGCAGCCCGAAAAGGGTGCTAACTCGGACACCTCCTGAAGCTTTCTTT,CASSPKRVLTRTPPEAFF
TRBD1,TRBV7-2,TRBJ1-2,TGTGCCAGCAGCTTCGGACAGGGGTATGGCTACACCTTC,CASSFGQGYGYTF
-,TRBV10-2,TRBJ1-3,TGCGCCAGCAGTGGTTGGGCCGGAAACACCATATATTTT,CASSGWAGNTIYF